This TCR beta chain was sequenced during a study of T cell repertoires in cytomegalovirus infection. Study-wide results and limits: Cumulative public TCR beta family frequency identified CMV carriers with the relevant HLA.

This clonotype was counted a few times. Its antigen is as yet unknown. The CDR3 is 15 amino acids. J lost 2 bases, V lost 5 bases, and 7 bases had no gene match. Germline CDR1 and CDR2: ENHRY and SYGVKD. TCRdb processed the reads anew with MiXCR; each CDR3 protein has one entry. This table has 450,000 to 650,000 distinct CDR3 sequences, around 27% appearing once. Sequencing was done on a sample of PBMCs. This chain connects TRBV10-3 to TRBJ1-1; 8 positions match TRBD1. The source is a human donor in good health (CMV status not recorded). Some clones in this sample may be carry-over from other donors' samples. CDR3 DNA: TGTGCCATCAGTAAGGACAGGGCTACCAACACTGAAGCTTTCTTT. Amino acids: CAISKDRATNTEAFF.